This T cell receptor (beta chain) was sequenced for a study of T-cell reconstitution after alpha-beta-depleted transplantation in children. Unique molecular identifiers were incorporated during preparation of the TCRbeta library. TCRdb reanalysed the PCR reads using MiXCR and keeps one entry per CDR3 protein. The sample has about 980,000 distinct CDR3 sequences, roughly 29% seen once. CDR3 length: 14 amino acids. The V and J ends lost 4 bases and 10 bases, in that order; junction bases with no gene match: 10. From germline, CDR1 is SGHRS and CDR2 YFSETQ. Whole-study results and caveats: At one year after transplant, newly produced T cells mostly accounted for T-cell counts and diversity. Expanded graft clones, several hundred of them, were reportedly the source of alpha-beta T cells about two months after transplant.

On this clonotype itself: Its specificity is not known.

The receptor was derived from a boy younger than two who had a stem cell transplant for SCID, so the T cells may come from the graft donor. The sample in question was PBMCs, mostly from graft donor cells, obtained 360 days after TCRalphabeta/CD19-depleted stem cell transplant. This chain connects TRBV5-1 to TRBJ2-1; 8 positions match TRBD2. The CDR3 DNA is TGCGCCAGCAGCCCTAGCGGGTCCGAGGGGGAGCAGTTCTTC. Its translation is CASSPSGSEGEQFF.